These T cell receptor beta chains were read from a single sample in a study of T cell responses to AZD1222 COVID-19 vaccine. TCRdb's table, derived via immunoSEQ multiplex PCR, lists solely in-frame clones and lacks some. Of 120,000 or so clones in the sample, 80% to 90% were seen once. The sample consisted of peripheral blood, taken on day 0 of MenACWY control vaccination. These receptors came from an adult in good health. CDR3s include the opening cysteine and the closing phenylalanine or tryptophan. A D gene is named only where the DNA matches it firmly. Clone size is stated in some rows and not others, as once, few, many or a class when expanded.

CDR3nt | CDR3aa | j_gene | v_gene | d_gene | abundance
TGTGCCAGTAGTACCGTACAGGGGTTAAGGACCGGGGAGCTGTTTTTT | CASSTVQGLRTGELFF | TRBJ2-2 | TRBV19 | TRBD1 | -
TGTGCCAGCAGTCTCCGCCGGACAGGGGAGAACACTGAAGCTTTCTTT | CASSLRRTGENTEAFF | TRBJ1-1 | TRBV27 | TRBD1 | -
TGTGCCAGCAGCTCCAGCGGGAGGGGCCTCACCGGGGAGCTGTTTTTT | CASSSSGRGLTGELFF | TRBJ2-2 | TRBV5-4 | TRBD2 | -
TGTGCCAGCAGCGTAGAGGCCTGGGGGGCGAGTCGTGGCTACACCTTC | CASSVEAWGASRGYTF | TRBJ1-2 | TRBV9 | - | -
TGTGCCTGGAGTTCACAGGGGCGCGGCTATGGCTACACCTTC | CAWSSQGRGYGYTF | TRBJ1-2 | TRBV30 | TRBD1 | -
TGTGCCAGCAGCTTAACTCCGGGACAGGGGAACACTGAAGCTTTCTTT | CASSLTPGQGNTEAFF | TRBJ1-1 | TRBV7-9 | TRBD1 | -
TGTGCCAGCAGCTTAGACGGTTCCTACGAGCAGTACTTC | CASSLDGSYEQYF | TRBJ2-7 | TRBV7-9 | - | -
TGTGCCAGCAGCTCCGATTTGTTCGAGACCCAGTACTTC | CASSSDLFETQYF | TRBJ2-5 | TRBV7-2 | - | -
TGCGCCAGCAGCCAAGCTGGGACAGGGATCGAGCAGCCCCAGCATTTT | CASSQAGTGIEQPQHF | TRBJ1-5 | TRBV4-1 | TRBD1 | -
TGTGCCAGCAGTTTTCGAGGGAACTATGGCTACACCTTC | CASSFRGNYGYTF | TRBJ1-2 | TRBV12-3/TRBV12-4 | - | -
TGTGCCAGCAGTTTCCGGGATACGCAGTATTTT | CASSFRDTQYF | TRBJ2-3 | TRBV12-3/TRBV12-4 | - | -
TGTGCCAGCAGCAAAAGAGCCAGCTGTTTTGGCACCATATATTTT | CASSKRASCFGTIYF | TRBJ1-3 | TRBV21-1 | - | -
TGTGCCAGCTTAGGAGGGCTCAATGAGCAGTTCTTC | CASLGGLNEQFF | TRBJ2-1 | TRBV11-3 | - | -
TGTGCCAGCAGCCCGGGACAGCCGGTTCGGAAACTGTTTTTT | CASSPGQPVRKLFF | TRBJ1-4 | TRBV3-1/TRBV3-2 | TRBD1 | once
TGTGCCAGCAGTTGGGGGGGAGGCAGGGTTTTCAATGAGCAGTTCTTC | CASSWGGGRVFNEQFF | TRBJ2-1 | TRBV6-2/TRBV6-3 | TRBD2 | -
TGCGCCAGCAGCTTGGCCGGGGAGGGCTACACCTTC | CASSLAGEGYTF | TRBJ1-2 | TRBV5-1 | - | -
TGTGCCAGCAATCCAGACGGAGGGACCGGGGAGCTGTTTTTT | CASNPDGGTGELFF | TRBJ2-2 | TRBV2 | - | few
TGTGCCAGCAGATCCCCAATGGGCTACGAGCAGTACTTC | CASRSPMGYEQYF | TRBJ2-7 | TRBV27 | - | few
TGTGCCAGCAGTTACTCGCGCCTTCTCTATGGCTACACCTTC | CASSYSRLLYGYTF | TRBJ1-2 | TRBV6-5 | - | -
TGTGCCAGCTCTGCGGGAGTGATCTCCTACAATGAGCAGTTCTTC | CASSAGVISYNEQFF | TRBJ2-1 | TRBV14 | TRBD2 | -
TGTGCCAGCAGCCAGGGTATGGGGAATGAGCAGTTCTTC | CASSQGMGNEQFF | TRBJ2-1 | TRBV11-1 | - | -
TGTGCCAGCAGCTTGGGTGGGCTAACGGTCTACGAGCAGTACTTC | CASSLGGLTVYEQYF | TRBJ2-7 | TRBV5-8 | - | few
TGTGCCAGCAGTGAAGGGCTAGCGGTTTCCAATGAGCAGTTCTTC | CASSEGLAVSNEQFF | TRBJ2-1 | TRBV6-4 | TRBD2 | -
TGTGCCAGCAGCTTAGTGGGGGCTAGCGGGAGCTACTACGAGCAGTACTTC | CASSLVGASGSYYEQYF | TRBJ2-7 | TRBV11-3 | TRBD2 | -
TGTGCCAGCAGCCGCGGGGACATCTACGAGCAGTACTTC | CASSRGDIYEQYF | TRBJ2-7 | TRBV3-1/TRBV3-2 | - | few
TGTGCCAGCAGTAGGGGACGGTTCGAGCAGTTCTTC | CASSRGRFEQFF | TRBJ2-1 | TRBV12-3/TRBV12-4 | - | -
TGTGCCAGCAACCTAGCGGGAAGCTCCTACGAGCAGTACTTC | CASNLAGSSYEQYF | TRBJ2-7 | TRBV21-1 | - | -
TGTGCCAGCAGCGGACGGCGCTCTGGAAACACCATATATTTT | CASSGRRSGNTIYF | TRBJ1-3 | TRBV9 | - | -
TGTGCCAGCAGCGTGACTAGCGCCAATGAGCAGTTCTTC | CASSVTSANEQFF | TRBJ2-1 | TRBV9 | TRBD2 | -
TGTGCCAGCAGCCAAGAGTGGGGGAACACTGAAGCTTTCTTT | CASSQEWGNTEAFF | TRBJ1-1 | TRBV4-2 | - | -
TGTGCCAGTAGGGCTGCCGGTATGGGCTACACCTTC | CASRAAGMGYTF | TRBJ1-2 | TRBV19 | - | few
TGTGCCAGCAGGCTGGGGCCGCCGACTGAAGCTTTCTTT | CASRLGPPTEAFF | TRBJ1-1 | TRBV11-2 | - | -
TGTGCCACCAGTGATTTCTATCGTGGCACCGGGGAGCTGTTTTTT | CATSDFYRGTGELFF | TRBJ2-2 | TRBV24-1 | - | -
TGTGCCAGCAGTTACCCGGCGGGAGAGGGGACAGATACGCAGTATTTT | CASSYPAGEGTDTQYF | TRBJ2-3 | TRBV6-5 | TRBD2 | -
TGTGCCAGCAGCCCCAGGAGAACGCAGTATTTT | CASSPRRTQYF | TRBJ2-3 | TRBV27 | - | -
TGTGCCAGCAGCTTGGATACCAGGGGGAACACTGAAGCTTTCTTT | CASSLDTRGNTEAFF | TRBJ1-1 | TRBV5-8 | - | -
TGCGCCAGCAGCTTGGGCGATCTCCGACTACTTTATCATGAGCAGTTCTTC | CASSLGDLRLLYHEQFF | TRBJ2-1 | TRBV5-1 | - | few
TGTGCCAGCAGCCAAGATCTCGACAGGATAGATGAGCAGTTCTTC | CASSQDLDRIDEQFF | TRBJ2-1 | TRBV3-1/TRBV3-2 | - | -
TGTGCCAGCGTTCCCGTCTCCCTAGGGAATGAGCAGTTCTTC | CASVPVSLGNEQFF | TRBJ2-1 | TRBV6-6 | - | -
TGTGCCAGCAGCCAAGGCGGGGGCTTCTACGAGCAGTACTTC | CASSQGGGFYEQYF | TRBJ2-7 | TRBV3-1/TRBV3-2 | - | -
TGTGCCAGCACCCACAGTAGCTCCTACGAGCAGTACTTC | CASTHSSSYEQYF | TRBJ2-7 | TRBV3-1/TRBV3-2 | - | -
TGTGCCAGCAGCTTCCCGGACAGCATCATCTACGAGCAGTACTTC | CASSFPDSIIYEQYF | TRBJ2-7 | TRBV5-4 | - | -